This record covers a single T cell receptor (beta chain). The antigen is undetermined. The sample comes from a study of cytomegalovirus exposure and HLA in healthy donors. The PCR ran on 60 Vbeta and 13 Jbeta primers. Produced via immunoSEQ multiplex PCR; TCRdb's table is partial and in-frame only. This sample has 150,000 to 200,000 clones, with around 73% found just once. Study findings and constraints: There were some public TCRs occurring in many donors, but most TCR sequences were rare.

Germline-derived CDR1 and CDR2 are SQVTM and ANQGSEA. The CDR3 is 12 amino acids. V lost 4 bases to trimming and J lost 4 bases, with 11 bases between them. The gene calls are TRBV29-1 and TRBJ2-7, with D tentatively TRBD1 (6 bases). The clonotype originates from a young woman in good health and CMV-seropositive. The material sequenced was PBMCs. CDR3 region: CSVVGRGYEQYF. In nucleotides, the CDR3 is TGCAGCGTTGTTGGCAGGGGTTACGAGCAGTACTTC.